The clone carrying this TCR beta chain was observed many times. Antigen specificity is unknown. RNA transcripts were the template for amplifying TCR beta CDR3 regions. The primer set for the first-round RT-PCR of the TCR CDR3 was HTBI. TCRdb fed the multiplex PCR reads into MiXCR, producing one record per CDR3 protein. Here the sample spans hundreds of thousands of distinct CDR3 sequences, over 15% being singletons. The CDR3 extends over 14 amino acids. Germline V gene lookup returns CDR1 PRHDT and CDR2 FYEKMQ (reference sequence). Trimming cost V 3 bases and J 4 bases, with 10 bases left between them. Newly diagnosed hyperthyroidism, duration under 2 months, in patients aged 18 to 65. Patients showing uncontrolled infection, other autoimmune disease, pregnancy or lactation were ineligible. Diagnoses used clinical symptoms, serum thyroxine and TRAb, thyroid ultrasound and orbital computed tomography.

This sample was included in a study of T cells in Graves' hyperthyroidism and ophthalmopathy. Notes on the study in general: Blood shared most expanded thyroid clonotypes above 0.001.

Material for sequencing was blood. The gene calls are TRBV13 and TRBJ1-3; possibly TRBD1 for D (6 bases). The receptor comes from a woman under 30 with Graves' hyperthyroidism. CDR3 residues: CASSFRGGGNTIYF. The CDR3 bases are TGTGCCAGCAGCTTCAGGGGCGGCGGAAACACCATATATTTT.